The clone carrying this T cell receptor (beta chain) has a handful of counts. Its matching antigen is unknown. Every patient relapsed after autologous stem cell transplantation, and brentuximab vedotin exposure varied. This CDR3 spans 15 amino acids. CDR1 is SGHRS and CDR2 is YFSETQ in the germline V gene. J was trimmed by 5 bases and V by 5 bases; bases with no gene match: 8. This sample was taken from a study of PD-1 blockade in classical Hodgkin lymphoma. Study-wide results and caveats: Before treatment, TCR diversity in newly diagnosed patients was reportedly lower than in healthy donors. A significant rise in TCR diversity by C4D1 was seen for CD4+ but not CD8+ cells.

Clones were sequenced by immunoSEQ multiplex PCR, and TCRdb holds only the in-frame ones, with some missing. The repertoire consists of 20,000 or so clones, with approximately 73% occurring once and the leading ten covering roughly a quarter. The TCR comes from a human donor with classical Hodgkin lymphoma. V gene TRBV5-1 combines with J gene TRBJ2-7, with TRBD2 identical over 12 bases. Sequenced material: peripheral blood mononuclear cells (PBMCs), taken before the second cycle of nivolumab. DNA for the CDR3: TGCGCCAGCAGTTTCGTCCTAGCGGGAGGGGACGAGCAGTACTTC. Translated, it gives CASSFVLAGGDEQYF.